This passage covers 29 T cell receptor beta chains from one sample sequenced in a study of cytomegalovirus exposure and HLA in healthy donors (dated by TCRdb to between 2016 and 2019). Libraries were prepared through the immunoSEQ multiplex PCR assay. For the multiplex PCR, a mixture combining 60 forward primers for TCR Vbeta segments and 13 reverse primers for TCR Jbeta segments was used. Not all clones reach the TCRdb copy of this immuneACCESS table, which keeps in-frame sequences only. Checked studies attribute under half of the gap to unresolved V genes and leave the rest unexplained. The sample table records about 110,000 clones; around 72% of these occur just once. About 1.9% of the sample is taken by the ten largest. Source material: PBMCs. These receptors were taken from a man aged 25-45 years in good health and CMV-seronegative.

The chain links TRBV11-2 to TRBJ1-5, with 9 bases lining up with TRBD1. This CDR3 comprises 14 residues. The ends lost 5 bases at V and 4 bases at J; junction bases unmatched: 3. The germline V gene has CDR1 SGHAT and CDR2 FQNNGV. In DNA, the CDR3 is TGTGCCAGCAGCGTAGGACAGGGGAATCAGCCCCAGCATTTT. Translation: CASSVGQGNQPQHF.

The chain recombines TRBV7-3 with TRBJ1-1; 7 bases align to TRBD1. The CDR3 totals 14 residues. V was pared by 3 bases and J by 4 bases, with 5 bases of the junction left unmatched. CDR1 is SGHTA, CDR2 FQGTGA, per germline. In DNA form, the CDR3 reads TGTGCCAGCAGCTTGAACCCAGGGGGCACTGAAGCTTTCTTT. This codes for CASSLNPGGTEAFF.

The rearrangement joins TRBV4-2 to TRBJ1-5, with no clear D. This CDR3 has 16 residues. V was trimmed by 1 base and J by 6 bases, leaving 16 bases between them. The germline V gene encodes CDR1 LGHNA and CDR2 YNFKEQ. CDR3 DNA: TGTGCCAGCAGCCAAGGGGCCTCGGGCGCGGGTCAGCCCCAGCATTTT. It codes for CASSQGASGAGQPQHF.

CDR3 protein: CSVVGSPGRRDTEAFF. As DNA, the CDR3 is TGCAGCGTTGTCGGCTCGCCCGGACGGAGGGACACTGAAGCTTTCTTT. The chain carries TRBV29-1 and TRBJ1-1; D uncertain. CDR1 SQVTM and CDR2 ANQGSEA come from the germline V gene. This CDR3 is built from 16 residues. V was shortened by 4 bases and J by 3 bases, with 21 bases between the two germline ends.

V usage is TRBV5-1 and J usage is TRBJ1-1; 8 bases line up with TRBD1. V shed 2 bases and J 4 bases; nucleotides not matched to a gene: 4. The CDR3 runs 14 residues. Germline V CDR1 and CDR2: SGHRS, YFSETQ. CDR3 coding DNA: TGCGCCAGCAGCTTACCGGGACAGGCCACTGAAGCTTTCTTT. Encoded protein: CASSLPGQATEAFF.

This clone occurred a few times. This chain connects TRBV29-1 to TRBJ2-5; TRBD2 is a possible D gene (6 bases). The CDR3 is 14 residues long. Trimming pared 4 bases from V and 5 bases from J, leaving 17 bases between. Germline V gene lookup returns CDR1 SQVTM and CDR2 ANQGSEA. In DNA, the CDR3 is TGCAGCGTTGGGGGGGAGGTCGGCAGCGAGACCCAGTACTTC. Amino acids: CSVGGEVGSETQYF.

The chain joins TRBV5-1 to TRBJ2-7; TRBD1 agrees at 9 bases. The CDR3 runs 15 residues. The V segment lost 5 bases and the J segment 6 bases; nucleotides outside the gene matches: 12. Germline V gene data show CDR1 as SGHRS and CDR2 as YFSETQ. CDR3 sequence reads: CASRQQGASISEQYF. The CDR3 nucleotides read TGCGCCAGCAGACAACAGGGGGCAAGTATCTCCGAGCAGTACTTC.

The chain recombines TRBV10-3 with TRBJ2-1, with a weak D call TRBD2 (5 bases). The germline V gene has CDR1 ENHRY and CDR2 SYGVKD. V shed 0 bases and J shed 7 bases, with 7 bases lying between them. The CDR3 totals 13 residues. Written as DNA, the CDR3 is TGTGCCATCAGTGAGTCAGGGAGAAATGAGCAGTTCTTC. Its translation: CAISESGRNEQFF.

This clone was observed a handful of times. The chain employs TRBV7-7 and TRBJ2-1; 11 bases match TRBD1. Trimming at V came to 5 bases and at J to 8 bases, leaving 5 bases not matched to a gene. In germline, CDR1 is SSHAT, CDR2 FNYEAQ (reference sequence). This CDR3 spans 14 amino acids. The CDR3 protein is CASSPWTGGDEQFF. The CDR3 region has the DNA TGTGCCAGCAGCCCCTGGACAGGGGGCGATGAGCAGTTCTTC.

Here the CDR3 DNA reads TGTGCCAGCAGTCCCAACTACGGGACAGGGAACTACGAGCAGTACTTC. It is translated as CASSPNYGTGNYEQYF. The V and J genes are TRBV28 and TRBJ2-7; 9 nucleotides match TRBD1. Germline V gene sequence: CDR1 MDHEN, CDR2 SYDVKM. The CDR3 is 16 amino acids. The ends lost 5 bases at V and 3 bases at J; junction bases unmatched: 11. The whole variable domain, filled in from reference TRBV28 and TRBJ2-7, reads DVKVTQSSRYLVKRTGEKVFLECVQDMDHENMFWYRQDPGLGLRLIYFSYDVKMKEKGDIPEGYSVSREKKERFSLILESASTNQTSMYLCASSPNYGTGNYEQYFGPGTRLTVT.

The chain links TRBV14 to TRBJ2-7, with TRBD1 as a possible D gene (5 bases). Germline V CDR1 and CDR2: SGHDN, FVKESK. This CDR3 contains 15 residues. Trimming cost V 2 bases and J 4 bases, with 15 bases left between them. The CDR3 region has the DNA TGTGCCAGCAGCCAAACACGGGTCAAGGGGTACGAGCAGTACTTC. Translating it yields CASSQTRVKGYEQYF.

The rearrangement joins TRBV2 to TRBJ2-2; TRBD2 aligns across 8 bases. The V gene's germline CDR1 is SNHLY and CDR2 FYNNEI. The CDR3 runs to 15 residues. After removal of 5 bases from V and 2 bases from J, the junction contained 4 bases not matched to a gene. The CDR3 region has the DNA TGTGCCAGCAGTTTAGCGGGGCCAAACACCGGGGAGCTGTTTTTT. This codes for CASSLAGPNTGELFF.

The V gene is TRBV7-9, the J gene TRBJ1-1; 10 bases fit TRBD1. The germline V gene has CDR1 SEHNR and CDR2 FQNEAQ (reference sequence). The CDR3 runs 12 residues. Trimming at V came to 4 bases and at J to 8 bases, leaving 1 base not matched to a gene. CDR3 DNA sequence: TGTGCCAGCAGCTCGACAGGGGGCGAAGCTTTCTTT. It specifies CASSSTGGEAFF.

V and J are TRBV25-1 and TRBJ1-4; D call uncertain. V lost 3 bases to trimming and J lost 0 bases, with 5 bases between them. Germline V gives CDR1 MGHDK, CDR2 SYGVNS. CDR3 length: 14 amino acids. CDR3: CASSDGATNEKLFF. The CDR3 bases are TGTGCCAGCAGTGACGGGGCAACTAATGAAAAACTGTTTTTT.

The CDR3 loop reads CASSPLSGGLNGYTF. The CDR3 DNA reads TGCGCCAGCAGCCCCTTGTCGGGAGGGCTCAATGGCTACACCTTC. The chain joins TRBV4-1 to TRBJ1-2, with D unclear. CDR3 length equals 15 residues. CDR1 is MGHRA, CDR2 YSYEKL, per germline. Trimming left V 4 bases short and J 6 bases short, with 18 bases between.

The V and J genes are TRBV5-1 and TRBJ1-2, with TRBD1 as a possible D gene (5 bases). This CDR3 is 14 amino acids long. The V gene's germline CDR1 is SGHRS and CDR2 YFSETQ. V shed 5 bases and J shed 3 bases, with 14 bases lying between them. The CDR3 loop is CASRQVDGYYGYTF. In DNA form, the CDR3 reads TGCGCCAGCAGACAGGTGGACGGATACTATGGCTACACCTTC.

This chain uses TRBV29-1 with TRBJ2-7; D possibly corresponds to TRBD1 (7 bases). The CDR3 has 14 amino acids. Trimming took 3 bases from V and 7 from J, leaving 19 bases between them. Germline-derived CDR1 and CDR2 are SQVTM and ANQGSEA. The CDR3 spells CSVEMGRGVGEQYF. CDR3 bases: TGCAGCGTTGAGATGGGCAGGGGGGTAGGTGAGCAGTACTTC.

V usage is TRBV7-8 and J usage is TRBJ2-3, with 13 bases aligning to TRBD2. In germline, CDR1 is SGHVS, CDR2 FQNEAQ. The J segment lost 0 bases and the V segment lost 5 bases, leaving 8 bases of the junction unmatched. CDR3 length equals 18 residues. Written as DNA, the CDR3 is TGTGCCAGCAGCCCGGGACTAGCGGGGAGTCCTAGCACAGATACGCAGTATTTT. It encodes CASSPGLAGSPSTDTQYF.

The CDR3 nucleotides are TGTGCCAGCTCACCGACAGGGGATACGCAGTATTTT. This sequence encodes CASSPTGDTQYF. This rearrangement joins TRBV18 to TRBJ2-3; 7 nucleotides align to TRBD1. CDR3 size: 12 residues. The germline CDR1 and CDR2 sequences are KGHSH and LQKENI. After removal of 3 bases from V and 6 bases from J, the junction contained 0 bases not matched to a gene.

This clone was counted only a few times. The CDR3 coding sequence is TGTGCCAGCAGCTTACGGCAGGGGGATCAGCCCCAGCATTTT. Residues: CASSLRQGDQPQHF. This sequence joins TRBV7-2 and TRBJ1-5; 7 bases line up with TRBD1. The CDR3 totals 14 residues. Trimming at V came to 2 bases and at J to 5 bases, leaving 3 bases not matched to a gene. Germline V gives CDR1 SGHTA, CDR2 FQGNSA.

The gene calls are TRBV9 and TRBJ2-7, with a tentative D call TRBD1 (6 bases). V was cut by 0 bases and J by 2 bases, with 15 bases left in between. This CDR3 comprises 16 residues. CDR1 and CDR2 (germline): SGDLS, YYNGEE. The CDR3 DNA reads TGTGCCAGCAGCGTAGGTCCGTCAGGGGCTCCCTACGAGCAGTACTTC. It is translated as CASSVGPSGAPYEQYF.

This chain joins TRBV7-2 and TRBJ2-1; weak D call: TRBD2 (5 bases). This CDR3 has 15 residues. The germline V gene has CDR1 SGHTA and CDR2 FQGNSA. V was clipped by 5 bases and J by 6 bases, with 17 bases between them. CDR3 DNA sequence: TGTGCCAGCAGCCTGGACTTCGCCTTTGGCAATGAGCAGTTCTTC. This encodes CASSLDFAFGNEQFF.

The gene calls are TRBV29-1 and TRBJ2-1, with 7 positions matching TRBD2. The CDR3 length is 14 residues. CDR1 is SQVTM, CDR2 ANQGSEA, per germline. After removal of 7 bases from V and 2 bases from J, the junction contained 8 bases not matched to a gene. This chain's CDR3 is CSGSLAPTYNEQFF. For the CDR3, the DNA is TGCAGCGGCTCACTAGCGCCAACCTACAATGAGCAGTTCTTC.

The chain uses TRBV9 and TRBJ2-5; D perhaps matches TRBD1 (6 bases). Trimming took off 0 bases at V and 5 bases at J, with 8 bases between the two ends. CDR3 length equals 13 residues. CDR1 is SGDLS, CDR2 YYNGEE, per germline. The DNA of the CDR3 is TGTGCCAGCAGCGTAGGACAGGCGGAGACCCAGTACTTC. Translated, it gives CASSVGQAETQYF.

The rearrangement joins TRBV7-8 to TRBJ2-3; D remains ambiguous. Trimming stripped 3 bases from V and 0 bases from J, with 7 bases between. Germline V gene lookup returns CDR1 SGHVS and CDR2 FQNEAQ. CDR3 size: 14 residues. The CDR3 nucleotides read TGTGCCAGCAGCTTGACGACTAGCACAGATACGCAGTATTTT. Amino acids: CASSLTTSTDTQYF.

The J gene is TRBJ2-3, the V gene TRBV10-1; possible D gene TRBD2, 6 bases. V was trimmed by 11 bases and J by 2 bases, leaving 17 bases between them. Per the germline V gene, CDR1 is WNHNN and CDR2 is SYGVQD (reference sequence). CDR3 length: 14 amino acids. The CDR3: CAGPGEPPTDTQYF. CDR3 DNA sequence: TGCGCCGGTCCGGGGGAACCACCCACAGATACGCAGTATTTT.

The chain employs TRBV21-1 and TRBJ2-3; the table assigns TRBD2, which was not confirmed against the DNA. TRBV21-1 is marked as a pseudogene. The CDR3 extends over 16 amino acids. The CDR3 bases are TGTGCCCATTCCTTTAAAGCTAGCGGGGGAACAGATACGCAGTATTTT. Its protein is CAHSFKASGGTDTQYF.

The V and J genes are TRBV7-9 and TRBJ2-7; perhaps TRBD2 as D (5 bases). The V end was cut by 1 base, the J end by 2 bases, with 15 bases between. The length of the CDR3 is 16 residues. From germline, CDR1 is SEHNR and CDR2 FQNEAQ (reference sequence). As DNA, the CDR3 is TGTGCCAGCAGCTTAGTTCTTTCTAGCCCCACCTACGAGCAGTACTTC. Translating it yields CASSLVLSSPTYEQYF.

This chain links TRBV19 with TRBJ2-5; a weak D match, TRBD1 (7 bases). The germline V gene has CDR1 LNHDA and CDR2 SQIVND (reference sequence). V dropped 5 bases and J dropped 1 base, with 14 bases sitting between them. The CDR3 contains 15 residues. CDR3 loop: CASSDNRGGQETQYF. For the CDR3, the DNA is TGTGCCAGTAGTGACAACAGGGGAGGCCAAGAGACCCAGTACTTC.